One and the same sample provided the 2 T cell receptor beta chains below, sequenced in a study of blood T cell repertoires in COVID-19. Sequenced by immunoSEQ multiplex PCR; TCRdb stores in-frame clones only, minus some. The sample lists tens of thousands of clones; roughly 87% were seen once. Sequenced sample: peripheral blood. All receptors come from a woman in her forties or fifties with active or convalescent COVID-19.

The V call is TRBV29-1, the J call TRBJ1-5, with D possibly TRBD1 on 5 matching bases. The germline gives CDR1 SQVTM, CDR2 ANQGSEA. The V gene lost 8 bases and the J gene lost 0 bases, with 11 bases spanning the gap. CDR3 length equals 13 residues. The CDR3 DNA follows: TGCAGCATCCAGGGAAATAGCAATCAGCCCCAGCATTTT. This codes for CSIQGNSNQPQHF.

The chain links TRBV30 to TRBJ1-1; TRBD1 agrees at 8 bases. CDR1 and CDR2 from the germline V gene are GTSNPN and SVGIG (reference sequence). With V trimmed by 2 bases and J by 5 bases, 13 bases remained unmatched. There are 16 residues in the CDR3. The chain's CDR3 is CAWSNKGAGGWTEAFF. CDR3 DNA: TGTGCCTGGAGTAATAAGGGGGCAGGGGGCTGGACTGAAGCTTTCTTT.